The 16 T cell receptor beta chains given below trace back to one sample, sequenced in a study of identical twins. Each CDR3 protein gets one entry after TCRdb re-called the 5' RACE reads with MiXCR. The data show some 900,000 distinct CDR3 sequences, roughly 12% seen once. These same data were also listed under a study on yellow fever vaccine responses in identical twins.

What was sequenced was PBMCs. These receptors were collected from a woman between 18 and 29 years old in good health.

The gene calls are TRBV3-1 and TRBJ2-7, with a tentative D call TRBD1 (6 bases). From germline, CDR1 is LGHDT and CDR2 YNNKEL (reference sequence). There are 16 residues in the CDR3. V dropped 4 bases and J dropped 0 bases, with 16 bases sitting between them. In nucleotides, the CDR3 is TGTGCCAGCAGCCCCTCCGGGACACTTAGCTCCTACGAGCAGTACGTC. Encoded protein: CASSPSGTLSSYEQYV.

There are a few counts of this clonotype. The V gene is TRBV2, the J gene TRBJ2-2; D not certain. From germline, CDR1 is SNHLY and CDR2 FYNNEI. The CDR3 consists of 16 residues. Trimming took off 5 bases at V and 5 bases at J, with 18 bases between the two ends. CDR3: CASSPNRSPVTGELFF. The CDR3 DNA reads as TGTGCCAGCAGTCCCAATAGGTCGCCGGTTACCGGGGAGCTGTTTTTT.

This chain joins TRBV5-1 and TRBJ2-1; maybe TRBD2 (7 bases). Trimming cost V 4 bases and J 3 bases, with 17 bases left between them. Germline V lookup: CDR1 SGHRS, CDR2 YFSETQ. CDR3 length: 16 residues. The CDR3 is CASSHGGGIGYNEQFF. For the CDR3, the DNA is TGCGCCAGCAGCCATGGGGGGGGCATTGGCTACAATGAGCAGTTCTTC. Combining the CDR3 with reference TRBV5-1 and TRBJ2-1 gives the whole variable domain KAGVTQTPRYLIKTRGQQVTLSCSPISGHRSVSWYQQTPGQGLQFLFEYFSETQRNKGNFPGRFSGRQFSNSRSEMNVSTLELGDSALYLCASSHGGGIGYNEQFFGPGTRLTVL.

This clonotype was counted ten times or more. The gene calls are TRBV29-1 and TRBJ2-5; 7 bases map to TRBD1. The V gene's germline CDR1 is SQVTM and CDR2 ANQGSEA. This CDR3 contains 13 residues. Unmatched junction bases numbered 8, after V lost 7 bases and J lost 3 bases. The CDR3 DNA is TGCAGCGGAAACAGGGGTGCGAAAGAGACCCAGTACTTC. This encodes CSGNRGAKETQYF. The full variable domain, with the rest looked up from reference TRBV29-1 and TRBJ2-5, is SAVISQKPSRDICQRGTSLTIQCQVDSQVTMMFWYRQQPGQSLTLIATANQGSEATYESGFVIDKFPISRPNLTFSTLTVSNMSPEDSSIYLCSGNRGAKETQYFGPGTRLLVL.

This clonotype was found a few times. The chain is built from TRBV20-1 and TRBJ2-1; TRBD2 agrees at 9 bases. The germline V gene has CDR1 DFQATT and CDR2 SNEGSKA (reference sequence). This CDR3 is 14 amino acids long. V shed 4 bases, J shed 7 bases, and the junction held 8 bases outside the gene matches. CDR3: CSATKREATNEQFF. Here the CDR3 DNA reads TGCAGTGCTACTAAGCGGGAGGCTACAAATGAGCAGTTCTTC.

This clonotype was seen many times. The chain joins TRBV12-3 or TRBV12-4 to TRBJ1-2; unclear D gene. The CDR3 is 13 amino acids. Trimming cost V 5 bases and J 2 bases, with 9 bases left between them. As DNA, the CDR3 is TGTGCCAGCAGTGCCGGAGAGAACTATGGCTACACCTTC. This codes for CASSAGENYGYTF.

This clonotype was picked up many times. V is TRBV20-1 and J is TRBJ2-2; TRBD2 agrees at 7 bases. Germline V gene sequence: CDR1 DFQATT, CDR2 SNEGSKA (reference sequence). The CDR3 has 16 amino acids. The trim removed 3 bases at V and 1 base at J, leaving 8 bases unmatched. CDR3: CSASPTGGGNTGELFF. The CDR3 DNA reads as TGCAGTGCTAGTCCCACTGGCGGGGGGAACACCGGGGAGCTGTTTTTT.

Here the CDR3 DNA reads TGCGCCAGCAGCCAAGATCGGGGGACGGCCGAGACCCAGTACTTC. Its protein product is CASSQDRGTAETQYF. The rearrangement joins TRBV4-1 to TRBJ2-5, with D possibly matching TRBD2 (6 bases). The CDR3 runs 15 residues. V dropped 0 bases and J dropped 5 bases, with 13 bases sitting between them. Germline loops: CDR1 MGHRA, CDR2 YSYEKL.

V is TRBV11-2 and J is TRBJ2-3; the D is unclear. Germline lookup yields CDR1 SGHAT and CDR2 FQNNGV. V lost 5 bases to trimming and J lost 0 bases, with 15 bases between them. This CDR3 contains 16 residues. The CDR3 protein is CASSARPLSSTDTQYF. The CDR3 DNA follows: TGTGCCAGCAGCGCCCGACCCTTGTCTAGCACAGATACGCAGTATTTT.

This clonotype has only a few counts. The V gene is TRBV20-1, the J gene TRBJ2-2; D possibly corresponds to TRBD2 (5 bases). The CDR3 consists of 14 residues. Germline-derived CDR1 and CDR2 are DFQATT and SNEGSKA (reference sequence). V lost 5 bases, J lost 0 bases, and 10 bases lay in between. CDR3 loop: CSAEGVANTGELFF. The CDR3 DNA is TGCAGTGCTGAGGGCGTCGCGAACACCGGGGAGCTGTTTTTT.

This clonotype was found a few times. The chain joins TRBV24-1 to TRBJ1-1; TRBD1 agrees at 8 bases. With 4 bases clipped from V and 1 base from J, the junction kept 4 bases outside the gene matches. The CDR3 runs 15 residues. Germline V lookup: CDR1 KGHDR, CDR2 SFDVKD. The CDR3 spells CATSETDRGNTEAFF. The CDR3 DNA reads TGTGCCACCAGTGAAACAGACAGGGGGAACACTGAAGCTTTCTTT.

The chain has TRBV3-1 and TRBJ1-1, with no clear D. Germline lookup yields CDR1 LGHDT and CDR2 YNNKEL (reference sequence). This CDR3 is built from 17 residues. Between the trimmed V and J ends, which lost 2 bases and 1 base, there was a span of 17 bases. The CDR3 region has the DNA TGTGCCAGCAGCCAACCCTTCGGGAGATTGGGGAACACTGAAGCTTTCTTT. It codes for CASSQPFGRLGNTEAFF.

This clonotype was recorded a few times. One junction end does not reproduce the germline sequence, and a read error may be involved. V usage is TRBV20-1 and J usage is TRBJ2-5, with 9 bases aligning to TRBD1. Looked up from germline, CDR1 is DFQATT and CDR2 is SNEGSKA (reference sequence). This CDR3 comprises 13 residues. CDR3 in DNA: TGCAGTGCAGCCGGGACAGGGTTGGAGACCCAGTATTTC. This gives the protein CSAAGTGLETQYF.

This clonotype was observed a handful of times. The gene calls are TRBV14 and TRBJ2-2, with a weak D call TRBD1 (5 bases). Germline V gene lookup returns CDR1 SGHDN and CDR2 FVKESK. The CDR3 totals 14 residues. Between the trimmed V and J ends, which lost 1 base and 6 bases, there was a span of 9 bases. The DNA of the CDR3 is TGTGCCAGCAGCCAAGCGGACATCTCCGGGGAGCTGTTTTTT. Protein: CASSQADISGELFF.

This clonotype was seen only a few times. The chain joins TRBV20-1 to TRBJ2-5; TRBD1 is a possible D gene (5 bases). Trimming left V 0 bases short and J 5 bases short, with 13 bases between. The CDR3 is made up of 14 amino acids. Germline CDR1 DFQATT, CDR2 SNEGSKA (reference sequence). CDR3 sequence: CSARDWQGSETQYF. The CDR3 DNA reads as TGCAGTGCTAGAGATTGGCAGGGTTCGGAGACCCAGTACTTC.

The chain employs TRBV4-1 and TRBJ2-1, with a tentative D call TRBD1 (5 bases). The V and J ends lost 0 bases and 10 bases respectively, with 10 bases between them. This CDR3 contains 13 residues. The germline CDR1 and CDR2 sequences are MGHRA and YSYEKL. The chain's CDR3 is CASSQDKGYEQFF. The CDR3 DNA follows: TGCGCCAGCAGCCAAGACAAGGGGTACGAGCAGTTCTTC.